Shown below are 28 T cell receptor beta chains from a single sample sequenced in a study of T cell repertoires in cytomegalovirus infection. TCRdb independently ran MiXCR on the reads; one entry per CDR3 protein. The top ten hold approximately 30% of the sample, which has roughly 180,000 distinct CDR3 sequences, roughly 27% seen once. The sample consisted of PBMCs. The receptors were gathered from a human donor in good health (CMV status not recorded). Some clones in this sample may be carry-over from other donors' samples.

This clonotype appeared a few times. The chain combines TRBV6-1 with TRBJ2-5, with D possibly TRBD2 on 6 matching bases. V was trimmed by 1 base and J by 5 bases, leaving 14 bases between them. CDR1 and CDR2 from the germline V gene are MNHNS and SASEGT. This CDR3 comprises 15 residues. The CDR3 sequence is CASSEGGDFAETQYF. The DNA of the CDR3 is TGTGCCAGCAGTGAAGGGGGGGACTTTGCGGAGACCCAGTACTTC.

This clonotype was detected a few times. The chain couples TRBV5-4 to TRBJ2-3; the match to TRBD2 covers 10 bases. V was clipped by 0 bases and J by 6 bases; unmatched bases: 4. This CDR3 spans 15 amino acids. In germline, CDR1 is SGHNT, CDR2 YYREEE (reference sequence). The CDR3 DNA sequence: TGTGCCAGCAGCTTGGACCTAGCGGGGGTTGATACGCAGTATTTT. This translates into CASSLDLAGVDTQYF.

The chain joins TRBV6-1 to TRBJ2-3; TRBD1 is a possible D gene (6 bases). Germline V gives CDR1 MNHNS, CDR2 SASEGT. Trimming removed 6 bases at V and 3 bases at J, with 16 bases between. CDR3 length equals 15 residues. The CDR3 DNA reads as TGTGCCAGCAGGGCCCCCGGACAGAAGACAGATACGCAGTATTTT. Amino acids: CASRAPGQKTDTQYF.

This clonotype was picked up a small number of times. In nucleotides, the CDR3 is TGTGCCAGCAACCCATATCTTATTCCGGGCACTGAAGCTTTCTTT. Translation: CASNPYLIPGTEAFF. The J gene is TRBJ1-1, the V gene TRBV11-2; no reliable D call. Germline V gives CDR1 SGHAT, CDR2 FQNNGV. Trimming removed 7 bases from V and 4 bases from J, with 19 bases in between. The CDR3 is made up of 15 amino acids.

The chain recombines TRBV6-6 with TRBJ2-5; D gene uncertain. The CDR3 spans 15 residues. The V end lost 0 bases, the J end lost 3 bases, and 11 bases lay between the germline ends. The V gene's germline CDR1 is MNHNY and CDR2 SVGAGI (reference sequence). In DNA, the CDR3 is TGTGCCAGCAGTTACTCGCGACAATTAAAAGAGACCCAGTACTTC. Protein product: CASSYSRQLKETQYF.

This rearrangement joins TRBV18 to TRBJ2-3; D is perhaps TRBD2 (6 bases). This CDR3 spans 14 amino acids. Germline CDR1 and CDR2: KGHSH and LQKENI. Trimming shortened V by 2 bases and J by 4 bases, and 10 bases separated the two germline ends. The DNA for the CDR3 is TGTGCCAGCTCACCATCGGGGACTGCAGATACGCAGTATTTT. This codes for CASSPSGTADTQYF. Together with reference TRBV18 and TRBJ2-3, the CDR3 gives the full variable domain: NAGVMQNPRHLVRRRGQEARLRCSPMKGHSHVYWYRQLPEEGLKFMVYLQKENIIDESGMPKERFSAEFPKEGPSILRIQQVVRGDSAAYFCASSPSGTADTQYFGPGTRLTVL.

This clonotype was recorded at least ten times. The chain is built from TRBV6-1 and TRBJ1-5, with 10 bases aligning to TRBD1. The CDR3 extends over 16 amino acids. Germline V gene lookup returns CDR1 MNHNS and CDR2 SASEGT. V was clipped by 0 bases and J by 6 bases; unmatched bases: 5. The CDR3 reads CASSEAETGGFQPQHF. The CDR3 DNA reads as TGTGCCAGCAGTGAAGCGGAGACAGGGGGCTTTCAGCCCCAGCATTTT.

This clonotype was seen only a few times. The V gene is TRBV12-3 or TRBV12-4, the J gene TRBJ2-2; D is undetermined. V dropped 6 bases and J dropped 4 bases, with 6 bases sitting between them. This CDR3 comprises 12 residues. The CDR3 sequence is CASSPFTGELFF. The CDR3 bases are TGTGCCAGCAGCCCATTCACCGGGGAGCTGTTTTTT.

This clonotype was observed a handful of times. The V call is TRBV29-1, the J call TRBJ2-2; perhaps D is TRBD1 or TRBD2 (6 bases each). The V gene lost 6 bases and the J gene lost 3 bases, with 8 bases spanning the gap. Germline V gene sequence: CDR1 SQVTM, CDR2 ANQGSEA. The CDR3 spans 12 residues. CDR3 protein: CSVRGDTGELFF. CDR3 bases: TGCAGCGTAAGGGGGGACACCGGGGAGCTGTTTTTT.

V gene TRBV7-8 combines with J gene TRBJ1-6, with a tentative D call TRBD1 (6 bases). V was trimmed by 5 bases and J by 0 bases, leaving 11 bases between them. The germline CDR1 and CDR2 sequences are SGHVS and FQNEAQ. The CDR3 is 16 residues long. The CDR3 region is CASSRLDSSYNSPLHF. The CDR3 bases are TGTGCCAGCAGCCGACTGGACAGCTCCTATAATTCACCCCTCCACTTT.

The chain links TRBV6-1 to TRBJ1-1, with 7 bases matching TRBD1. Unmatched junction bases numbered 11, after V lost 7 bases and J lost 0 bases. Germline V CDR1 and CDR2: MNHNS, SASEGT. The CDR3 covers 16 residues. In nucleotides, the CDR3 is TGTGCCAGCACAGGGGGTACGACAACCCTGAACACTGAAGCTTTCTTT. Amino acid sequence: CASTGGTTTLNTEAFF.

The chain combines TRBV6-1 with TRBJ2-6; either TRBD1 or TRBD2 may supply D (5 bases each). This CDR3 region has 20 residues. The V end lost 0 bases, the J end lost 0 bases, and 18 bases lay between the germline ends. Germline V gives CDR1 MNHNS, CDR2 SASEGT. CDR3 nucleotide sequence: TGTGCCAGCAGTGAAGCGCTCTTGAGGGGATGGGGCTCTGGGGCCAACGTCCTGACTTTC. It encodes CASSEALLRGWGSGANVLTF.

This clonotype was recorded a few times. The CDR3 protein is CASSPMVAGGYTF. DNA of the CDR3: TGCGCCAGCAGCCCCATGGTGGCGGGGGGCTACACCTTC. V is TRBV4-1 and J is TRBJ1-2; D remains ambiguous. CDR3 length equals 13 residues. The germline gives CDR1 MGHRA, CDR2 YSYEKL. Trimming took 4 bases from V and 8 from J, leaving 14 bases between them.

This clonotype was detected many times. This chain links TRBV7-2 with TRBJ2-5, with D possibly being TRBD1 (5 bases). Per germline, CDR1 SGHTA and CDR2 FQGNSA. Trimming took 0 bases from V and 9 from J, leaving 8 bases between them. The CDR3 has 12 residues. The CDR3 DNA follows: TGTGCCAGCAGCTTAGCGCAAGGGGCCCAGTACTTC. Protein product: CASSLAQGAQYF. The full variable domain, its missing parts supplied by reference TRBV7-2 and TRBJ2-5, is GAGVSQSPSNKVTEKGKDVELRCDPISGHTALYWYRQSLGQGLEFLIYFQGNSAPDKSGLPSDRFSAERTGGSVSTLTIQRTQQEDSAVYLCASSLAQGAQYFGPGTRLLVL.

This clonotype was seen a few times. The chain has TRBV6-6 and TRBJ2-1; no clear D. Trimming shortened V by 0 bases and J by 6 bases, and 3 bases separated the two germline ends. The CDR3 extends over 12 amino acids. The germline V gene encodes CDR1 MNHNY and CDR2 SVGAGI (reference sequence). CDR3 sequence reads: CASSYSRNEQFF. As DNA, the CDR3 is TGTGCCAGCAGTTACTCCCGCAATGAGCAGTTCTTC.

The table lists this clonotype with a few counts. V and J are TRBV30 and TRBJ1-6; D remains unclear. V was shortened by 3 bases and J by 10 bases, with 16 bases between the two germline ends. Germline V gene lookup returns CDR1 GTSNPN and CDR2 SVGIG (reference sequence). The CDR3 sequence is 14 residues long. CDR3 region: CAWRGSTQPSPLHF. The CDR3 bases are TGTGCCTGGAGGGGCTCGACGCAACCATCACCCCTCCACTTT.

This clonotype was counted only a few times. V gene TRBV6-6 combines with J gene TRBJ1-4, with D possibly TRBD1 on 6 matching bases. With 8 bases removed from V and 5 bases from J, the gap between germline ends came to 18 bases. CDR1 is MNHNY, CDR2 SVGAGI, per germline (reference sequence). The CDR3 loop spans 15 amino acids. The CDR3 protein is CASVHLQGPNEKLFF. CDR3 sequence (DNA): TGTGCCAGCGTCCACCTACAGGGACCGAATGAAAAACTGTTTTTT.

The chain couples TRBV20-1 to TRBJ2-5; 9 bases agree with TRBD2. Trimming removed 0 bases from V and 1 base from J; junction bases left unmatched: 18. The germline CDR1 and CDR2 sequences are DFQATT and SNEGSKA (reference sequence). The CDR3 spans 20 residues. The CDR3 region is CSARDRRGVRAGGLQETQYF. CDR3 in DNA: TGCAGTGCTAGAGATAGACGTGGAGTAAGAGCGGGGGGCCTCCAAGAGACCCAGTACTTC.

The chain couples TRBV12-3 or TRBV12-4 to TRBJ1-5; 7 nucleotides agree with TRBD1. The length of the CDR3 is 14 residues. With V trimmed by 4 bases and J by 4 bases, 4 bases remained unmatched. In DNA, the CDR3 is TGTGCCAGCAGTTCGGGACAGCGAAATCAGCCCCAGCATTTT. This codes for CASSSGQRNQPQHF.

CDR3 protein: CASSPRRAGGDNEQFF. CDR3 in DNA: TGTGCCAGCAGCCCCCGACGGGCCGGGGGGGACAATGAGCAGTTCTTC. The gene calls are TRBV11-2 and TRBJ2-1, with 8 bases identical to TRBD2. Per germline, CDR1 SGHAT and CDR2 FQNNGV. The CDR3 loop spans 16 amino acids. Trimming took 5 bases from V and 5 from J; bases not matched to a gene: 11.

The chain has TRBV2 and TRBJ2-2, with 8 bases matching TRBD1. V was pared by 10 bases and J by 2 bases, with 6 bases of the junction left unmatched. CDR1 is SNHLY and CDR2 is FYNNEI in the germline V gene. The CDR3 spans 14 residues. As DNA, the CDR3 is TGTGCCACCCGACAGGGGATAAACACCGGGGAGCTGTTTTTT. This encodes CATRQGINTGELFF.

This chain connects TRBV20-1 to TRBJ2-6; 9 bases map to TRBD1. This CDR3 is built from 17 residues. The V gene end was trimmed by 8 bases and the J gene end by 0 bases; junction bases not matched to a gene: 11. Germline values: CDR1 DFQATT, CDR2 SNEGSKA (reference sequence). The CDR3 coding sequence is TGCAGTTCGTACGGGACAGGGAGTCCCTCTGGGGCCAACGTCCTGACTTTC. Translation gives CSSYGTGSPSGANVLTF.

This clonotype was detected ten times or more. The V call is TRBV7-2, the J call TRBJ2-1, with 8 bases fitting TRBD2. The CDR3 is made up of 15 amino acids. V dropped 0 bases and J dropped 6; count of bases not matched to a gene: 4. CDR1 SGHTA and CDR2 FQGNSA come from the germline V gene. This CDR3 is CASSLAPGTSNEQFF. CDR3 in DNA: TGTGCCAGCAGCTTAGCCCCCGGGACTAGCAATGAGCAGTTCTTC. The whole variable domain, remainder taken from reference TRBV7-2 and TRBJ2-1, is GAGVSQSPSNKVTEKGKDVELRCDPISGHTALYWYRQSLGQGLEFLIYFQGNSAPDKSGLPSDRFSAERTGGSVSTLTIQRTQQEDSAVYLCASSLAPGTSNEQFFGPGTRLTVL.

This clonotype has just a few counts. This chain connects TRBV7-3 to TRBJ1-1, with D possibly matching TRBD1 (5 bases). The length of the CDR3 is 14 residues. From germline, CDR1 is SGHTA and CDR2 FQGTGA. Trimming took 8 bases from V and 1 from J, leaving 14 bases between them. The CDR3 coding sequence is TGTGCCAGCCGGATCGGGGCAGGGAACACTGAAGCTTTCTTT. Its protein is CASRIGAGNTEAFF.

The chain uses TRBV5-6 and TRBJ2-7, with 10 bases aligning to TRBD1. Unmatched junction bases numbered 4, after V lost 7 bases and J lost 0 bases. The CDR3 covers 14 residues. Looked up from germline, CDR1 is SGHDT and CDR2 is YYEEEE. The CDR3 DNA follows: TGTGCCAGCCGGGACAGGGGAGCCTCCTACGAGCAGTACTTC. This encodes CASRDRGASYEQYF.

This rearrangement joins TRBV6-6 to TRBJ1-2, with D perhaps matching TRBD1 (5 bases). The CDR3 is 14 amino acids. Germline CDR1 MNHNY, CDR2 SVGAGI (reference sequence). Trimming removed 4 bases at V and 5 bases at J, with 14 bases between. The CDR3 nucleotides are TGTGCCAGCAGTTCCCCGACAGACCTTTATGGCTACACCTTC. This codes for CASSSPTDLYGYTF.

V and J are TRBV9 and TRBJ2-2; the D gene is possibly TRBD1 (6 bases). The V gene's germline CDR1 is SGDLS and CDR2 YYNGEE. V lost 2 bases to trimming and J lost 4 bases, with 9 bases between them. The CDR3 totals 14 residues. CDR3 sequence: CASSVDSATGELFF. In nucleotides, the CDR3 is TGTGCCAGCAGCGTGGACAGTGCCACCGGGGAGCTGTTTTTT.

This clonotype was recorded a few times. The rearrangement joins TRBV6-2 or TRBV6-3 to TRBJ2-2, with D hard to call. V shed 3 bases and J shed 4 bases, with 9 bases lying between them. Germline assignment: CDR1 MNHEY and CDR2 SVGEGT. The length of the CDR3 is 14 residues. CDR3 sequence (DNA): TGTGCCAGCAGTTATGGCCTACTCACCGGGGAGCTGTTTTTT. Residues: CASSYGLLTGELFF.